This T cell receptor beta chain was observed in a study of blood T cell repertoires in COVID-19. Turning to the study itself: There were acute and convalescent COVID-19 samples, and they came from the United States, Italy and Spain.

CDR3 length: 11 residues. Germline CDR1 is SGHNT and CDR2 is YENEEA. Notes on this clone: One junction end disagrees with the germline gene, perhaps due to a read error.

Authors' data handling: Amplification of reference gene primers provided the estimated nucleated cell counts. The method was immunoSEQ multiplex PCR; TCRdb's version includes in-frame clones alone and lacks a portion of them. V and J calls and clone size come straight from that table; D and trimming were deduced from the DNA. In the table there are around 370,000 clones, about 93% of which are singletons. This sequence was found in a woman aged 18-30 years who had recovered from COVID-19. What was sequenced was peripheral blood. This sequence joins TRBV11-3 and TRBJ1-2, with D possibly being TRBD1 (5 bases). CDR3 nucleotides: TGTGCCAGCAGCTTAGGGGGCCGGCCCTACTTC. Amino acids: CASSLGGRPYF.